This TCR beta chain was sequenced in a study of cytomegalovirus exposure and HLA in healthy donors. V dropped 0 bases and J dropped 3 bases, with 12 bases sitting between them. The CDR3 runs to 16 residues. Germline V gives CDR1 LGHNA, CDR2 YSLEER. Clones were read by immunoSEQ multiplex PCR, and TCRdb kept only the in-frame ones, dropping some. The sample yields 100,000 to 150,000 clones, around 96% seen once. The clonotype originates from a man aged 18 to 29 in good health and CMV-seronegative. The chain has TRBV4-3 and TRBJ1-5; tentatively, D is TRBD1 (5 bases). The sequencing sample was made of PBMCs. This chain's CDR3 is CASSQDWWGLNQPQHF. The DNA for the CDR3 is TGCGCCAGCAGCCAAGATTGGTGGGGCCTCAATCAGCCCCAGCATTTT.